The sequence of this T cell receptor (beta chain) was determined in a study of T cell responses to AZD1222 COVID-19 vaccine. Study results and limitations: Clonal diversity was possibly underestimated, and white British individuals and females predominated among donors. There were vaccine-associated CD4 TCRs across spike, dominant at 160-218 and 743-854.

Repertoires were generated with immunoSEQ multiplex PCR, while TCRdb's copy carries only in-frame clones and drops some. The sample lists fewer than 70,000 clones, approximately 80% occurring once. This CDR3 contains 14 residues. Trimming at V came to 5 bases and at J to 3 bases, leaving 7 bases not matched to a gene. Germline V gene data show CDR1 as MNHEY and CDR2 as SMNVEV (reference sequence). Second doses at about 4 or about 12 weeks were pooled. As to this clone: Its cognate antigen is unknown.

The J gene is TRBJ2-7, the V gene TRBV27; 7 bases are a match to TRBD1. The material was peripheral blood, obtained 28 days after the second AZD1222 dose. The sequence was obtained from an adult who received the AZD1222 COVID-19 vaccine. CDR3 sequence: CASSPPNRGYEQYF. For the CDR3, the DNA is TGTGCCAGCAGTCCTCCAAACAGGGGCTACGAGCAGTACTTC.